These 29 T cell receptor beta chains came from one sample sequenced in a study of blood T cell repertoires in COVID-19. Assay used: immunoSEQ multiplex PCR; TCRdb lists only in-frame clones, some missing. The sample holds approximately 150,000 clones; 90% to 95% are singletons and the top ten take around 2%. Sequenced sample: peripheral blood. The receptor set was obtained from a woman aged 60-75 years with COVID-19, enrolled during active disease.

The CDR3 protein is CASSQLVSSGNTIYF. The DNA for the CDR3 is TGCGCCAGCAGCCAACTTGTGAGCTCTGGAAACACCATATATTTT. The chain combines TRBV4-3 with TRBJ1-3; D is uncertain. The V end was cut by 2 bases, the J end by 0 bases, with 8 bases between. Germline assignment: CDR1 LGHNA and CDR2 YSLEER. There are 15 residues in the CDR3.

V and J are TRBV6-4 and TRBJ1-1, with a tentative D call TRBD1 (5 bases). Trimming took off 4 bases at V and 3 bases at J, with 15 bases between the two ends. The CDR3 has 15 amino acids. The germline gives CDR1 MRHNA, CDR2 SNTAGT. The CDR3 reads CASSAEGLGYTEAFF. The CDR3, as DNA: TGTGCCAGCAGTGCGGAGGGGTTAGGGTACACTGAAGCTTTCTTT.

The chain employs TRBV19 and TRBJ1-5; no definite D call. CDR3 length: 14 residues. V was clipped by 6 bases and J by 6 bases, with 15 bases between them. Germline CDR1 and CDR2: LNHDA and SQIVND (reference sequence). The CDR3 loop is CASRLSREGQPQHF. The CDR3 bases are TGTGCCAGTAGGCTGTCGAGGGAGGGTCAGCCCCAGCATTTT.

V usage is TRBV7-2 and J usage is TRBJ2-3, with 11 bases identical to TRBD2. CDR3 length equals 14 residues. Germline V gives CDR1 SGHTA, CDR2 FQGNSA. V shed 7 bases, J shed 3 bases, and the junction held 3 bases outside the gene matches. The CDR3 nucleotides read TGTGCCAGCACAGTAGCGGGGGGGACAGATACGCAGTATTTT. This translates into CASTVAGGTDTQYF. The entire variable domain, with the rest obtained from reference TRBV7-2 and TRBJ2-3, is as follows: GAGVSQSPSNKVTEKGKDVELRCDPISGHTALYWYRQSLGQGLEFLIYFQGNSAPDKSGLPSDRFSAERTGGSVSTLTIQRTQQEDSAVYLCASTVAGGTDTQYFGPGTRLTVL.

The V gene is TRBV5-5, the J gene TRBJ1-5; the D is unclear. Germline CDR1 reads SGHKS; CDR2 reads YYEKEE (reference sequence). This CDR3 region has 14 residues. V was pared by 0 bases and J by 3 bases, with 7 bases between. The CDR3 reads CASSLVGDNQPQHF. The DNA of the CDR3 is TGTGCCAGCAGCTTGGTCGGGGACAATCAGCCCCAGCATTTT.

This chain links TRBV29-1 with TRBJ1-1; TRBD1 matches at 7 bases. Germline V CDR1 and CDR2: SQVTM, ANQGSEA. This CDR3 is built from 13 residues. J lost 4 bases, V lost 4 bases, and 6 bases had no gene match. CDR3 DNA: TGCAGCGTTGCTGACAGGGAGGTCACTGAAGCTTTCTTT. Translation gives CSVADREVTEAFF.

This clone showed up just once. This sequence joins TRBV5-8 and TRBJ1-6; no firm D call. Germline loops: CDR1 SGHTS, CDR2 YDEGEE. The CDR3 totals 15 residues. Trimming shortened V by 2 bases and J by 5 bases, and 11 bases separated the two germline ends. This chain's CDR3 is CASSLLAEHNSPLHF. The CDR3 DNA follows: TGTGCCAGCAGCTTATTGGCAGAACATAATTCACCCCTCCACTTT.

CDR3 region: CASSPAGRGTGANVLTF. The CDR3 bases are TGTGCCAGCAGCCCAGCGGGGAGAGGGACGGGGGCCAACGTCCTGACTTTC. V gene TRBV7-2 combines with J gene TRBJ2-6; 7 bases map to TRBD2. The CDR3 is 17 amino acids. The V gene's germline CDR1 is SGHTA and CDR2 FQGNSA. Trimming took 5 bases from V and 4 from J; bases not matched to a gene: 11.

The rearrangement links TRBV6-5 to TRBJ2-7; 8 nucleotides match TRBD1. The CDR3 runs 12 residues. V gave up 7 bases and J gave up 5 bases; unmatched junction bases: 4. Germline CDR1 and CDR2: MNHEY and SVGAGI. This CDR3 reads CASNRQGNEQYF. CDR3 DNA sequence: TGTGCCAGCAACAGACAGGGGAACGAGCAGTACTTC.

V is TRBV9 and J is TRBJ1-6, with a tentative D call TRBD1 (5 bases). Germline-derived CDR1 and CDR2 are SGDLS and YYNGEE. Trimming removed 2 bases from V and 4 bases from J, with 10 bases in between. This CDR3 contains 15 residues. This CDR3 reads CASSVAGSYNSPLHF. Written as DNA, the CDR3 is TGTGCCAGCAGCGTGGCAGGGTCTTATAATTCACCCCTCCACTTT. The whole variable domain, remainder taken from reference TRBV9 and TRBJ1-6, is DSGVTQTPKHLITATGQRVTLRCSPRSGDLSVYWYQQSLDQGLQFLIQYYNGEERAKGNILERFSAQQFPDLHSELNLSSLELGDSALYFCASSVAGSYNSPLHFGNGTRLTVT.

CDR3 DNA sequence: TGTGCCAGCAGCGCAGGGGGCGAAACTAACTATGGCTACACCTTC. Translated: CASSAGGETNYGYTF. The chain links TRBV4-2 to TRBJ1-2; 8 bases fit TRBD1. The V gene end was trimmed by 5 bases and the J gene end by 0 bases; junction bases not matched to a gene: 5. The CDR3 loop spans 15 amino acids. Germline CDR1 is LGHNA and CDR2 is YNFKEQ.

The rearrangement joins TRBV9 to TRBJ1-2, with a weak D call TRBD1 (6 bases). Per germline, CDR1 SGDLS and CDR2 YYNGEE. The CDR3 runs to 19 residues. V lost 3 bases, J lost 4 bases, and 28 bases lay in between. The CDR3 here is CASSDTQRGQRPSGYGYTF. Written as DNA, the CDR3 is TGTGCCAGCAGCGACACACAGAGAGGACAGCGACCCTCTGGCTATGGCTACACCTTC. The entire variable domain, with the rest obtained from reference TRBV9 and TRBJ1-2, is as follows: DSGVTQTPKHLITATGQRVTLRCSPRSGDLSVYWYQQSLDQGLQFLIQYYNGEERAKGNILERFSAQQFPDLHSELNLSSLELGDSALYFCASSDTQRGQRPSGYGYTFGSGTRLTVV.

This rearrangement joins TRBV29-1 to TRBJ1-1; maybe TRBD1 (5 bases). Trimming took off 7 bases at V and 5 bases at J, with 17 bases between the two ends. Germline-derived CDR1 and CDR2 are SQVTM and ANQGSEA. This CDR3 is built from 13 residues. The CDR3 protein is CSGGKSRATEAFF. CDR3 nucleotides: TGCAGCGGTGGGAAGTCCAGGGCTACTGAAGCTTTCTTT.

CDR3 in DNA: TGTGCCAGCAGCTTAAGACAACTCACCGGGGAGCTGTTTTTT. Translating gives CASSLRQLTGELFF. V and J are TRBV7-8 and TRBJ2-2; D remains unclear. CDR1 SGHVS and CDR2 FQNEAQ come from the germline V gene. The CDR3 is 14 residues long. V was cut by 2 bases and J by 4 bases, with 8 bases left in between.

The chain carries TRBV25-1 and TRBJ2-1; tentative D call: TRBD1 (6 bases). CDR1 is MGHDK, CDR2 SYGVNS, per germline. CDR3 length equals 15 residues. Trimming removed 6 bases at V and 4 bases at J, with 16 bases between. The CDR3 here is CASRRAQGQYNEQFF. CDR3 in DNA: TGTGCCAGCAGACGCGCCCAGGGACAATACAATGAGCAGTTCTTC.

The chain couples TRBV6-4 to TRBJ2-7; 8 nucleotides agree with TRBD1. The V gene end was trimmed by 2 bases and the J gene end by 3 bases; junction bases not matched to a gene: 9. CDR3 size: 16 residues. Germline V gene sequence: CDR1 MRHNA, CDR2 SNTAGT. The CDR3 protein is CASSDRPGTGNYEQYF. CDR3 DNA sequence: TGTGCCAGCAGTGACAGACCCGGGACAGGCAACTACGAGCAGTACTTC.

J is TRBJ1-3 and V is TRBV6-6; TRBD1 matches 7 bases. The CDR3 length is 16 residues. Losses at the gene ends were 6 bases for V and 0 bases for J; bases not matched to a gene: 8. Germline CDR1 MNHNY, CDR2 SVGAGI (reference sequence). The CDR3 nucleotides read TGTGCCAGCAGACACTCGGACAGGCCCTCTGGAAACACCATATATTTT. Translation: CASRHSDRPSGNTIYF.

As for this clone: Additional DNA sequences in this sample encode the identical CDR3. This chain connects TRBV19 to TRBJ1-4; the D is unclear. Germline CDR1 LNHDA, CDR2 SQIVND (reference sequence). There are 14 residues in the CDR3. Trimming left V 3 bases short and J 0 bases short, with 5 bases between. CDR3 amino acids: CASSISATNEKLFF. The CDR3 bases are TGTGCCAGTAGTATCAGTGCAACTAATGAAAAACTGTTTTTT.

This clone showed up just a few times. The chain couples TRBV29-1 to TRBJ1-1, with unresolved D. The CDR3 totals 12 residues. Trimming took off 2 bases at V and 1 base at J, with 5 bases between the two ends. Germline CDR1 reads SQVTM; CDR2 reads ANQGSEA. CDR3 bases: TGCAGCGTTGAAATCGGGAACACTGAAGCTTTCTTT. Amino acid sequence: CSVEIGNTEAFF.

The gene calls are TRBV4-1 and TRBJ1-3; D call uncertain. Trimming left V 1 base short and J 0 bases short, with 7 bases between. The CDR3 length is 15 residues. Looked up from germline, CDR1 is MGHRA and CDR2 is YSYEKL. CDR3 protein: CASSQGVLSGNTIYF. CDR3 nucleotide sequence: TGCGCCAGCAGCCAAGGTGTCCTCTCTGGAAACACCATATATTTT.

V is TRBV7-6 and J is TRBJ1-5; 11 bases line up with TRBD1. V dropped 1 base and J dropped 4; count of bases not matched to a gene: 6. The germline gives CDR1 SGHVS, CDR2 FNYEAQ. The CDR3 loop spans 17 amino acids. The CDR3 reads CASSLGVWDRGNQPQHF. CDR3 nucleotide sequence: TGTGCCAGCAGCTTAGGAGTTTGGGACAGGGGGAATCAGCCCCAGCATTTT.

The J gene is TRBJ1-1, the V gene TRBV3-1 (or the pseudogene TRBV3-2); possible D gene TRBD1, 5 bases. This CDR3 has 23 amino acids. With 0 bases removed from V and 1 base from J, the gap between germline ends came to 33 bases. Germline lookup yields CDR1 LGHDT and CDR2 YNNKEL (reference sequence). The CDR3 is CASSQETPNTSTGGYWRNTEAFF. CDR3 coding DNA: TGTGCCAGCAGCCAAGAGACCCCTAATACAAGTACGGGGGGGTATTGGAGGAACACTGAAGCTTTCTTT.

V is TRBV5-4 and J is TRBJ2-5; D may be TRBD1 (5 bases). Germline CDR1 SGHNT, CDR2 YYREEE (reference sequence). Trimming took off 0 bases at V and 3 bases at J, with 6 bases between the two ends. The CDR3 has 13 amino acids. The CDR3 nucleotides read TGTGCCAGCAGCTTGGCCAGGGAAGAGACCCAGTACTTC. This translates into CASSLAREETQYF.

This clone appeared a single time. The V call is TRBV9, the J call TRBJ2-7; D remains ambiguous. The CDR3 is 13 residues long. Germline-derived CDR1 and CDR2 are SGDLS and YYNGEE. Trimming left V 3 bases short and J 0 bases short, with 7 bases between. The CDR3 spells CASSGRSSYEQYF. CDR3 bases: TGTGCCAGCAGCGGGCGGAGCTCCTACGAGCAGTACTTC. Combining the CDR3 with reference TRBV9 and TRBJ2-7 gives the whole variable domain DSGVTQTPKHLITATGQRVTLRCSPRSGDLSVYWYQQSLDQGLQFLIQYYNGEERAKGNILERFSAQQFPDLHSELNLSSLELGDSALYFCASSGRSSYEQYFGPGTRLTVT.

V gene TRBV24-1 combines with J gene TRBJ2-1; TRBD1 agrees at 9 bases. The CDR3 is 16 amino acids. V trimming: 4 bases; J trimming: 9 bases; junction bases outside the gene matches: 12. Germline loops: CDR1 KGHDR, CDR2 SFDVKD. DNA of the CDR3: TGTGCCACCAGTGAGGGGAGTCCCGGGACAGGGTCTGAGCAGTTCTTC. Protein sequence: CATSEGSPGTGSEQFF.

This sequence joins TRBV19 and TRBJ1-5; D is uncertain. CDR1 is LNHDA, CDR2 SQIVND, per germline (reference sequence). V gave up 3 bases and J gave up 6 bases, with 21 bases separating them. This CDR3 comprises 17 residues. The CDR3 region is CASSMALSRLAGQPQHF. CDR3 sequence (DNA): TGTGCCAGTAGTATGGCTTTATCTCGGTTAGCGGGTCAGCCCCAGCATTTT.

This clone is a singleton in its sample. The sample contains more than one DNA sequence encoding this CDR3. V usage is TRBV7-2 and J usage is TRBJ1-5; D is unclear. The CDR3 extends over 15 amino acids. Germline V CDR1 and CDR2: SGHTA, FQGNSA. Trimming took off 1 base at V and 2 bases at J, with 9 bases between the two ends. The CDR3 nucleotides are TGTGCCAGCAGCTTAGATGGGAGGGGCAATCAGCCCCAGCATTTT. Translating it yields CASSLDGRGNQPQHF.

This chain connects TRBV4-2 to TRBJ2-1, with 11 bases matching TRBD2. V was clipped by 0 bases and J by 7 bases; unmatched bases: 11. The CDR3 has 18 residues. Germline lookup yields CDR1 LGHNA and CDR2 YNFKEQ. The CDR3: CASSQDLAGGLLRNEQFF. As DNA, the CDR3 is TGTGCCAGCAGCCAAGATTTAGCGGGGGGGCTGCTTCGGAATGAGCAGTTCTTC.

This chain connects TRBV4-2 to TRBJ1-5; D is unresolved. This CDR3 comprises 16 residues. V gave up 3 bases and J gave up 6 bases, with 18 bases separating them. The V gene's germline CDR1 is LGHNA and CDR2 YNFKEQ. CDR3 in amino acids: CASSQSGRAIRQPQHF. CDR3 nucleotide sequence: TGTGCCAGCAGCCAGAGCGGGAGGGCAATTCGTCAGCCCCAGCATTTT.